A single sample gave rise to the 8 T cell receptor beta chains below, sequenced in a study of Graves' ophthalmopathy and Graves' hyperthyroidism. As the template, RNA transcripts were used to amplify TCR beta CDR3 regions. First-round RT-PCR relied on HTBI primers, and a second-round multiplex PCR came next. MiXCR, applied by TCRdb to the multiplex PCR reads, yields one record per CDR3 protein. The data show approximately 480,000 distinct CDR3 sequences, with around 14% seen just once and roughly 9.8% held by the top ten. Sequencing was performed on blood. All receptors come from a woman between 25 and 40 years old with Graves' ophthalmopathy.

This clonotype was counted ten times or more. The CDR3 is CASSLESPDRLAEGTQYF. The DNA of the CDR3 is TGTGCCAGCAGCTTAGAGTCCCCGGACAGGCTGGCTGAAGGGACCCAGTACTTC. The rearrangement uses TRBV11-2 and TRBJ2-5; 7 bases line up with TRBD1. J gave up 7 bases and V 0 bases, and 17 bases lay outside the gene matches. Germline-derived CDR1 and CDR2 are SGHAT and FQNNGV. The CDR3 covers 18 residues.

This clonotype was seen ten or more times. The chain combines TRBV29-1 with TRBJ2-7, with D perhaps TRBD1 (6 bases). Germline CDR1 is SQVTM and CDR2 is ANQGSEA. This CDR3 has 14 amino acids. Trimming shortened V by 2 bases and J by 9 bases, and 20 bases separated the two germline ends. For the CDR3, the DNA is TGCAGCGTTGAACCCGGGACAAGCCATTTTATGCAGTACTTC. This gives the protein CSVEPGTSHFMQYF.

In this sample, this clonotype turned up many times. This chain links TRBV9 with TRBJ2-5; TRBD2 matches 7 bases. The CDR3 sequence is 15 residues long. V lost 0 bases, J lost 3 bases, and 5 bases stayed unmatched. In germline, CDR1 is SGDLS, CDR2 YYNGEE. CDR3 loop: CASSVGGGFKETQYF. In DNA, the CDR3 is TGTGCCAGCAGCGTAGGGGGGGGGTTCAAAGAGACCCAGTACTTC. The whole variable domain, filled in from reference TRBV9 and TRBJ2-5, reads DSGVTQTPKHLITATGQRVTLRCSPRSGDLSVYWYQQSLDQGLQFLIQYYNGEERAKGNILERFSAQQFPDLHSELNLSSLELGDSALYFCASSVGGGFKETQYFGPGTRLLVL.

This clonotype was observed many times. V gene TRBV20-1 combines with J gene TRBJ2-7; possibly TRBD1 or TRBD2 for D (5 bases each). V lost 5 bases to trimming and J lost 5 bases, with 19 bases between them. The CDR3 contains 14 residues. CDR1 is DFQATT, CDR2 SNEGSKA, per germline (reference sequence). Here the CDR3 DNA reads TGCAGTGCTGGGGGTCGCCAGGAAATTAACGAGCAGTACTTC. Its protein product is CSAGGRQEINEQYF.

The DNA for the CDR3 is TGTGCCAGCAGTTTGCGACTAGTCGAGCAGTACTTC. Its protein is CASSLRLVEQYF. The J gene is TRBJ2-7, the V gene TRBV12-3 or TRBV12-4; maybe TRBD2 (6 bases). V lost 3 bases to trimming and J lost 6 bases, with 9 bases between them. This CDR3 is built from 12 residues.

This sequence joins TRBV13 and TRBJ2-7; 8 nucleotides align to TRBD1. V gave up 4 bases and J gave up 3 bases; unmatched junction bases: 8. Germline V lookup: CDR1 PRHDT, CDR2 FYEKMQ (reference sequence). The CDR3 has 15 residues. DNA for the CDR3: TGTGCCAGCAGCTCCTCCGGACAGGGCCACTACGAGCAGTACTTC. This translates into CASSSSGQGHYEQYF.

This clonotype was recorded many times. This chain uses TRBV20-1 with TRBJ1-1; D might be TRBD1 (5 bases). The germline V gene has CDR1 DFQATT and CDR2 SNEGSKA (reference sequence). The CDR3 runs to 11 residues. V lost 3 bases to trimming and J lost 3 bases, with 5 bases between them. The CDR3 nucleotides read TGCAGTGCTAGCAGGGACACTGAAGCTTTCTTT. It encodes CSASRDTEAFF.

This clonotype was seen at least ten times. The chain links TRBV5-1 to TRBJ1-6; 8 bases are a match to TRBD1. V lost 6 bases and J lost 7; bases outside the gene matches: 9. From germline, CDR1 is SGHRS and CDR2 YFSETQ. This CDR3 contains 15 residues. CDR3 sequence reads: CASTPGTGENSPLHF. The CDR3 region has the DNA TGCGCCAGCACCCCCGGGACAGGCGAAAATTCACCCCTCCACTTT.